These T cell receptor beta chains were read from a single sample in a study of PD-L1 blockade in urothelial cancer. Profiling relied on immunoSEQ multiplex PCR, and the TCRdb table lists in-frame clones only, not all of them. The repertoire includes tens of thousands of clones, approximately 90% of them detected once, and around 0.87% sits in the top ten. Sequenced material: PBMCs, taken around atezolizumab (anti-PD-L1) treatment. These receptors were collected from an elderly woman with urothelial cancer. Both conserved end residues are part of each CDR3. The D gene is left open where the match is weak. Part of the rows lack a size; the others show once, few, many or a class for expanded clones.

.,.,TRBV19,TRBJ1-1,TGTGCCAGTAGTTCTCCAGTGAACACTGAAGCTTTCTTT,CASSSPVNTEAFF
.,.,TRBV10-1,TRBJ1-1,TGCGCCAGCAGGGTAAAAACAGGAACTGAGGCTTTCTTT,CASRVKTGTEAFF
.,.,TRBV18,TRBJ1-1,TGTGCCAGCTCAGCAGGGGTTAGGACTGAAGCTTTCTTT,CASSAGVRTEAFF
TRBD2,once,TRBV7-6,TRBJ2-7,TGTGCCAGCAGCTTAGTCCCACTAGCGGGGAGGTACTACGAGCAGTACTTC,CASSLVPLAGRYYEQYF
.,once,TRBV11-2,TRBJ2-3,TGTGCCAGCAGCTTAGAAGGCAGGGCCCCCACAGATACGCAGTATTTT,CASSLEGRAPTDTQYF
TRBD1,.,TRBV30,TRBJ2-5,TGTGCCTGGAGTGTAGGGGACAGGGGCGGAGAGACCCAGTACTTC,CAWSVGDRGGETQYF
.,few,TRBV29-1,TRBJ1-1,TGCAGCGTTGAGAGGGAGAGCACTGAAGCTTTCTTT,CSVERESTEAFF
TRBD1,.,TRBV2,TRBJ1-2,TGTGCCAGCAGCGAGCAACAGGGGGGTGGCGGATGGGGCTACACCTTC,CASSEQQGGGGWGYTF
TRBD1,few,TRBV19,TRBJ1-1,TGTGCCAGTAGTCTAGACAGGGCCGAGAACACTGAAGCTTTCTTT,CASSLDRAENTEAFF
.,.,TRBV9,TRBJ1-1,TGTGCCAGCAGCGGCAGGGGGAACACTGAAGCTTTCTTT,CASSGRGNTEAFF
.,.,TRBV5-1,TRBJ1-1,TGCGCCAGCAGAGCGGGCAGTTCGAACACTGAAGCTTTCTTT,CASRAGSSNTEAFF
.,.,TRBV6-6,TRBJ2-7,TGTGCCAGCAGCCTCGGGGGGCCCCCCCCCTACGAGCAGTACTTC,CASSLGGPPPYEQYF
.,.,TRBV2,TRBJ1-1,TGTGCCAGCAGTTGGGCTGGTGGAGGCACTGAAGCTTTCTTT,CASSWAGGGTEAFF